A single sample is the source of the 24 T cell receptor beta chains below, sequenced in a study of identifying expanded T cells in peripheral blood. Method: immunoSEQ multiplex PCR; TCRdb's copy keeps in-frame clones and lacks some. The data contain 81,000 or so clones, 84% of them singletons. The sequencing sample was made of blood. The receptors stem from a person aged 18 to 69 in good health.

The rearrangement joins TRBV15 to TRBJ2-1, with D possibly TRBD2 on 6 matching bases. The CDR3 extends over 20 amino acids. Germline CDR1 reads LNHNV; CDR2 reads YYDKDF (reference sequence). Trimming shortened V by 0 bases and J by 0 bases, and 21 bases separated the two germline ends. The CDR3, as DNA: TGTGCCACCAGCAGAGATATGGGAATTGAGCGGGCGTACTCCTACAATGAGCAGTTCTTC. Amino acid sequence: CATSRDMGIERAYSYNEQFF.

The chain is built from TRBV5-1 and TRBJ2-1; D tentatively fits TRBD1 or TRBD2 (5 bases each). There are 14 residues in the CDR3. V shed 4 bases and J shed 10 bases, with 18 bases lying between them. Germline CDR1 is SGHRS and CDR2 is YFSETQ. The CDR3 reads CASSDTGTVGEQFF. The CDR3 bases are TGCGCCAGCAGCGACACCGGGACGGTGGGCGAGCAGTTCTTC.

The chain carries TRBV30 and TRBJ1-2; 7 positions agree with TRBD1. V was pared by 0 bases and J by 7 bases, with 8 bases of the junction left unmatched. The CDR3 contains 14 residues. Germline V lookup: CDR1 GTSNPN, CDR2 SVGIG (reference sequence). CDR3 nucleotides: TGTGCCTGGAGTGTAACGACAGGGACCGCTGGCTACACCTTC. Its protein product is CAWSVTTGTAGYTF.

The rearrangement joins TRBV16 to TRBJ2-7, with TRBD2 matching over 7 bases. Germline lookup yields CDR1 KGHSY and CDR2 FQNENV. The CDR3 is 15 amino acids. With 3 bases clipped from V and 0 bases from J, the junction kept 5 bases outside the gene matches. CDR3 amino acids: CASSQPAGRSYEQYF. CDR3 bases: TGTGCCAGCAGCCAGCCAGCGGGACGCTCCTACGAGCAGTACTTC.

The chain has TRBV13 and TRBJ2-7; 7 nucleotides align to TRBD2. The CDR3 loop spans 13 amino acids. Trimming took 5 bases from V and 3 from J; bases not matched to a gene: 4. Germline CDR1 PRHDT, CDR2 FYEKMQ (reference sequence). The CDR3 nucleotides read TGTGCCAGCAGCCTTGGGGGGGGCTACGAGCAGTACTTC. Protein product: CASSLGGGYEQYF. Supplemented by reference TRBV13 and TRBJ2-7, the full variable domain reads AAGVIQSPRHLIKEKRETATLKCYPIPRHDTVYWYQQGPGQDPQFLISFYEKMQSDKGSIPDRFSAQQFSDYHSELNMSSLELGDSALYFCASSLGGGYEQYFGPGTRLTVT.

This clone was seen a few times. V usage is TRBV4-2 and J usage is TRBJ2-4, with TRBD1 identical over 7 bases. From germline, CDR1 is LGHNA and CDR2 YNFKEQ. Trimming cost V 4 bases and J 8 bases; bases outside gene matches: 8. CDR3 length equals 14 residues. CDR3 loop: CASSLNLQGYIQYF. The CDR3 coding sequence is TGTGCCAGCAGCCTAAACCTACAGGGGTACATTCAGTACTTC.

This sequence joins TRBV28 and TRBJ2-5; D is undetermined. The V gene's germline CDR1 is MDHEN and CDR2 SYDVKM. CDR3 length equals 12 residues. The V end was cut by 7 bases, the J end by 1 base, with 7 bases between. CDR3 in DNA: TGTGCCAGCACCCGGGTCCAAGAGACCCAGTACTTC. This codes for CASTRVQETQYF. Looking up the rest from reference TRBV28 and TRBJ2-5 gives the full variable domain: DVKVTQSSRYLVKRTGEKVFLECVQDMDHENMFWYRQDPGLGLRLIYFSYDVKMKEKGDIPEGYSVSREKKERFSLILESASTNQTSMYLCASTRVQETQYFGPGTRLLVL.

This clone was observed a few times. The CDR3 sequence: CASSLWTSGSYEQYF. As DNA, the CDR3 is TGTGCCAGCAGCTTATGGACTAGCGGGAGTTACGAGCAGTACTTC. V and J are TRBV11-2 and TRBJ2-7, with 13 bases lining up with TRBD2. The CDR3 loop spans 15 amino acids. Germline V gene data show CDR1 as SGHAT and CDR2 as FQNNGV. Germline trimming cut 2 bases from V and 4 bases from J; bases unmatched to any gene: 2. Drawing the rest from reference TRBV11-2 and TRBJ2-7, the complete variable domain is EAGVAQSPRYKIIEKRQSVAFWCNPISGHATLYWYQQILGQGPKLLIQFQNNGVVDDSQLPKDRFSAERLKGVDSTLKIQPAKLEDSAVYLCASSLWTSGSYEQYFGPGTRLTVT.

This chain connects TRBV4-2 to TRBJ2-2; 9 positions match TRBD1. The CDR3 is 14 amino acids. Germline CDR1 and CDR2: LGHNA and YNFKEQ. The junction had 0 bases not matched to a gene; V was cut back by 1 base and J by 6 bases. The CDR3: CASSQGQGAGELFF. The CDR3 DNA sequence: TGTGCCAGCAGCCAAGGACAGGGGGCCGGGGAGCTGTTTTTT.

The chain has TRBV18 and TRBJ2-5; D call uncertain. The CDR3 is 11 residues long. Trimming removed 5 bases from V and 8 bases from J, with 9 bases in between. Germline CDR1 reads KGHSH; CDR2 reads LQKENI. Written as DNA, the CDR3 is TGTGCCAGCTCAACGGAAGTAACCCAGTACTTC. It yields the protein CASSTEVTQYF.

The chain couples TRBV6-5 to TRBJ2-7, with D possibly being TRBD1 (6 bases). This CDR3 contains 15 residues. Germline V lookup: CDR1 MNHEY, CDR2 SVGAGI. Trimming shortened V by 6 bases and J by 4 bases, and 19 bases separated the two germline ends. The CDR3 DNA sequence: TGTGCCAGCAGGATAACAGGGTACCTTGGATACGAGCAGTACTTC. Amino acids: CASRITGYLGYEQYF.

The rearrangement links TRBV7-9 to TRBJ1-4; D not certain. The CDR3 is made up of 13 amino acids. Germline CDR1 reads SEHNR; CDR2 reads FQNEAQ (reference sequence). The V end was cut by 6 bases, the J end by 7 bases, with 12 bases between. The CDR3 protein is CASSSGRVEKLFF. CDR3 in DNA: TGTGCCAGCAGTTCGGGGAGAGTTGAAAAACTGTTTTTT. Full variable domain (remainder filled in from reference TRBV7-9 and TRBJ1-4): DTGVSQNPRHKITKRGQNVTFRCDPISEHNRLYWYRQTLGQGPEFLTYFQNEAQLEKSRLLSDRFSAERPKGSFSTLEIQRTEQGDSAMYLCASSSGRVEKLFFGSGTQLSVL.

This clone is medium-sized in the sample. This rearrangement joins TRBV4-3 to TRBJ1-5; 7 bases are a match to TRBD1. Germline assignment: CDR1 LGHNA and CDR2 YSLEER. V lost 0 bases and J lost 5; bases outside the gene matches: 7. CDR3 size: 16 residues. The CDR3 is CASSQDRDSSYQPQHF. The CDR3 DNA reads TGCGCCAGCAGCCAAGACAGGGACAGCTCTTATCAGCCCCAGCATTTT.

The chain combines TRBV4-3 with TRBJ1-2; 8 bases agree with TRBD1. V shed 0 bases and J 4 bases; nucleotides not matched to a gene: 10. Looked up from germline, CDR1 is LGHNA and CDR2 is YSLEER. The CDR3 is 17 amino acids. CDR3 nucleotides: TGCGCCAGCAGCCAAGATCCCCCAGGGGGCTCTACCTATGGCTACACCTTC. It yields the protein CASSQDPPGGSTYGYTF.

CDR3 in DNA: TGTGCCAGCTCACTCCAGGACAGGGGTCGGCAGTACTTC. Its translation: CASSLQDRGRQYF. The chain recombines TRBV18 with TRBJ2-7, with 9 bases identical to TRBD1. V gave up 4 bases and J gave up 9 bases; unmatched junction bases: 7. The CDR3 runs to 13 residues. Germline values: CDR1 KGHSH, CDR2 LQKENI.

As DNA, the CDR3 is TGTGCCAGCTCACCATATGGACAGGGGGCAGCCAAAAACATTCAGTACTTC. This gives the protein CASSPYGQGAAKNIQYF. V and J are TRBV18 and TRBJ2-4; 11 positions match TRBD1. Germline lookup yields CDR1 KGHSH and CDR2 LQKENI. V lost 2 bases to trimming and J lost 0 bases; unmatched junction nucleotides: 3. This CDR3 region has 17 residues.

Only a few counts were recorded for this clone. The rearrangement uses TRBV7-9 and TRBJ2-1; D is unclear. Germline lookup yields CDR1 SEHNR and CDR2 FQNEAQ (reference sequence). The CDR3 sequence is 12 residues long. Trimming removed 5 bases from V and 5 bases from J, with 7 bases in between. The CDR3 spells CASSPWDNEQFF. DNA for the CDR3: TGTGCCAGCAGCCCTTGGGACAATGAGCAGTTCTTC. Full variable domain (remainder filled in from reference TRBV7-9 and TRBJ2-1): DTGVSQNPRHKITKRGQNVTFRCDPISEHNRLYWYRQTLGQGPEFLTYFQNEAQLEKSRLLSDRFSAERPKGSFSTLEIQRTEQGDSAMYLCASSPWDNEQFFGPGTRLTVL.

The rearrangement joins TRBV14 to TRBJ2-7, with TRBD1 matching over 7 bases. The germline CDR1 and CDR2 sequences are SGHDN and FVKESK. The CDR3 covers 16 residues. The J segment lost 0 bases and the V segment lost 1 base, leaving 6 bases of the junction unmatched. CDR3 sequence (DNA): TGTGCCAGCAGCCAAGGCCAGACAGGGTACTCCTACGAGCAGTACTTC. As protein: CASSQGQTGYSYEQYF.

V and J are TRBV11-2 and TRBJ1-2, with D maybe TRBD1 (5 bases). Between the trimmed V and J ends, which lost 1 base and 6 bases, there was a span of 18 bases. The CDR3 runs 16 residues. The germline V gene has CDR1 SGHAT and CDR2 FQNNGV. CDR3 in amino acids: CASSLAIVGGIHGYTF. Here the CDR3 DNA reads TGTGCCAGCAGCTTAGCCATTGTGGGGGGAATCCATGGCTACACCTTC.

The chain is built from TRBV6-5 and TRBJ1-2; 7 nucleotides match TRBD1. CDR1 is MNHEY and CDR2 is SVGAGI in the germline V gene. J was trimmed by 3 bases and V by 6 bases; bases with no gene match: 7. CDR3 length: 14 amino acids. CDR3 residues: CASSRAGTDYGYTF. The CDR3 coding sequence is TGTGCCAGCAGCCGGGCCGGGACAGACTATGGCTACACCTTC.

This sequence joins TRBV7-9 and TRBJ2-3, with TRBD1 matching over 7 bases. CDR1 and CDR2 (germline): SEHNR, FQNEAQ (reference sequence). The V gene end was trimmed by 3 bases and the J gene end by 0 bases; junction bases not matched to a gene: 3. The CDR3 sequence is 15 residues long. The CDR3 loop reads CASSLRGPSTDTQYF. CDR3 coding DNA: TGTGCCAGCAGCTTGAGGGGGCCTAGCACAGATACGCAGTATTTT.

V and J are TRBV28 and TRBJ2-3; 8 positions match TRBD1. The CDR3 spans 18 residues. The germline V gene has CDR1 MDHEN and CDR2 SYDVKM. V shed 3 bases and J 1 base; nucleotides not matched to a gene: 12. The CDR3 reads CASSFGQGLLAGTDTQYF. The CDR3 DNA follows: TGTGCCAGCAGTTTTGGACAGGGTTTACTAGCTGGCACAGATACGCAGTATTTT.

The chain has TRBV28 and TRBJ2-3; tentatively, D is TRBD2 (6 bases). CDR3 length: 13 amino acids. Deletions cut 5 bases from V and 2 bases from J, with 8 bases between. The germline gives CDR1 MDHEN, CDR2 SYDVKM. The CDR3 protein is CASSRDFTDTQYF. For the CDR3, the DNA is TGTGCCAGCAGTCGGGACTTCACAGATACGCAGTATTTT.

The table lists this clone with a count of one. The rearrangement links TRBV5-4 to TRBJ2-3; 7 bases match TRBD1. V was clipped by 0 bases and J by 0 bases; unmatched bases: 1. Germline lookup yields CDR1 SGHNT and CDR2 YYREEE (reference sequence). This CDR3 region has 15 residues. In DNA, the CDR3 is TGTGCCAGCAGCTTGGAGGGACAGAGCACAGATACGCAGTATTTT. Its translation is CASSLEGQSTDTQYF. Drawing the rest from reference TRBV5-4 and TRBJ2-3, the complete variable domain is ETGVTQSPTHLIKTRGQQVTLRCSSQSGHNTVSWYQQALGQGPQFIFQYYREEENGRGNFPPRFSGLQFPNYSSELNVNALELDDSALYLCASSLEGQSTDTQYFGPGTRLTVL.